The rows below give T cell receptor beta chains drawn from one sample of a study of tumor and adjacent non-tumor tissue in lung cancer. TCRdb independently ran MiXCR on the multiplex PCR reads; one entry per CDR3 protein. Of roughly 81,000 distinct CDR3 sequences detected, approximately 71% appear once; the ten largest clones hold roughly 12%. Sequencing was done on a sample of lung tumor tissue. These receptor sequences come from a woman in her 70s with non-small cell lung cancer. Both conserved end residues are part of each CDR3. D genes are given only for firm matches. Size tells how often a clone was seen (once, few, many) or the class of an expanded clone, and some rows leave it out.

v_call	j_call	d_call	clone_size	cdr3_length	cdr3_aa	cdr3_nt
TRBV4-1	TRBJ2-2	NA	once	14	CTSNHVGFGGELFF	TGCACCAGCAACCATGTCGGATTCGGCGGGGAGCTGTTTTTT
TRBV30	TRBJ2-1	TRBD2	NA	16	CAWAGVAGGLFDKQFF	TGTGCCTGGGCGGGGGTAGCGGGAGGGTTATTCGATAAACAGTTCTTC
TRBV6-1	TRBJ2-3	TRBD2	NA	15	CASSVFSGRGDTRYF	TGTGCCAGCAGCGTCTTTAGCGGGAGGGGAGATACGCGGTATTTT
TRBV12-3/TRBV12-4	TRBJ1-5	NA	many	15	CASSPQGLGNQPQHF	TGTGCCAGCAGTCCCCAGGGGTTAGGAAATCAGCCCCAGCATTTT
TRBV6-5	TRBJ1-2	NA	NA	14	CDSSSGRGVFGYTF	TGTGACAGCAGTTCAGGGAGGGGCGTTTTTGGCTACACCTTC
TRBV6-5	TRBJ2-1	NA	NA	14	CATGTDSSYNGQFF	TGTGCCACCGGAACGGATAGCTCCTACAATGGGCAGTTCTTC
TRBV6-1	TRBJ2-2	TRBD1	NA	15	CASRMRDRDTGKLFF	TGTGCCAGCAGGATGAGAGACAGGGACACCGGGAAGCTGTTTTTT
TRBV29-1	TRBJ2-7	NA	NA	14	CSVGDNLITYVQYF	TGCAGCGTCGGGGACAACCTAATAACCTACGTGCAGTACTTC
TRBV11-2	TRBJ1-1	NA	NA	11	CTISSVTEAFF	TGTACCATCAGCTCTGTTACTGAAGCTTTCTTT
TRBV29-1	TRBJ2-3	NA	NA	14	CSAIRGGRTVMQYF	TGCAGCGCGATTCGAGGAGGGCGAACAGTTATGCAGTATTTT